Listed below are T cell receptor beta chains from one sample, sequenced in a study of blood T cell repertoires in COVID-19. Method: immunoSEQ multiplex PCR; TCRdb's copy keeps in-frame clones and lacks some. In the table there are about 97,000 clones, around 85% of which are singletons. The sample comprised peripheral blood. Receptors originate from a man in his 60s with acute or convalescent COVID-19. Both conserved end residues are part of each CDR3. The D gene is left open where the match is weak. The size field is filled for only some rows; it gives once, few, many or a size class.

clone_size,d_call,j_call,v_call,cdr3_nt,cdr3_aa
once,TRBD1,TRBJ1-1,TRBV10-1,TGCGCCAGCAGTCCACGACAGGGAAGAAACACTGAAGCTTTCTTT,CASSPRQGRNTEAFF
NA,TRBD1,TRBJ1-6,TRBV7-2,TGTGCCAGCAGCCCCGAGACAGGGAATTCACCCCTCCACTTT,CASSPETGNSPLHF
NA,NA,TRBJ1-2,TRBV29-1,TGCAGCGTTCAGGGGAGGGGTGGCGGCTACACCTTC,CSVQGRGGGYTF
once,NA,TRBJ2-3,TRBV12-5,TGTGCTAGTGGTTGGGGGCCTAGAGATACGCAGTATTTT,CASGWGPRDTQYF
NA,NA,TRBJ2-1,TRBV10-2,TGCGCCAGCAGTGAGTCGTGGCTGTGGTCCTACAATGAGCAGTTCTTC,CASSESWLWSYNEQFF
NA,NA,TRBJ2-1,TRBV5-4,TGTGCCAGCATGCAGGGCTACAATGAGCAGTTCTTC,CASMQGYNEQFF
NA,NA,TRBJ2-7,TRBV18,TGTGCCAGCTCCCGCTTGGGAGACGAGCAGTACTTC,CASSRLGDEQYF
NA,TRBD1,TRBJ2-5,TRBV4-2,TGTGCCAGCAGCCAAGACGTCGGGACAGGGGTCGTGGGGACCCAGTACTTC,CASSQDVGTGVVGTQYF
NA,TRBD1,TRBJ2-1,TRBV7-8,TGTGCCAGCAGCTTAGGAGGGACAGTGTGGTTCTTC,CASSLGGTVWFF
few,TRBD2,TRBJ2-2,TRBV19,TGTGCCAGTAACCCTAGCGGGAGCCCCGGGGAGCTGTTTTTT,CASNPSGSPGELFF
NA,NA,TRBJ1-6,TRBV21-1,TGTGCCAGCAGCAAAGTAGTCTGGGGCCATAGGGGTCAGCATAATTCACCCCTCCACTTT,CASSKVVWGHRGQHNSPLHF
few,TRBD1,TRBJ1-5,TRBV6-1,TGTGCCAGCAGTACAGGGGATCAGCCCCAGCATTTT,CASSTGDQPQHF
NA,NA,TRBJ2-2,TRBV3-1/TRBV3-2,TGTGCCAGCGCCCTCTCGAGTTCCGGGGAGCTGTTTTTT,CASALSSSGELFF
once,TRBD2,TRBJ2-2,TRBV25-1,TGTGCCAGCAGAGGAGGGAGGGACACCGGGGAGCTGTTTTTT,CASRGGRDTGELFF
NA,TRBD1,TRBJ2-7,TRBV2,TGTGCCAGCAGGAGGACAGGTATTACCTACGAGCAGTACTTC,CASRRTGITYEQYF
few,TRBD1,TRBJ2-5,TRBV28,TGTGCCAGCAGTTTATTATCAGGGACAGGGGTTCGGACCCAGTACTTC,CASSLLSGTGVRTQYF
NA,TRBD1,TRBJ2-7,TRBV10-3,TGTGCCATCAGTGAGTCGGGAAGGAACAGGGGCGCGTACGAGCAGTACTTC,CAISESGRNRGAYEQYF
NA,TRBD1,TRBJ1-5,TRBV11-2,TGTGCCAGCAGCTGGACAGGGAATCAGCCCCAGCATTTT,CASSWTGNQPQHF
NA,TRBD1,TRBJ1-1,TRBV5-4,TGTGCCAGCAGCTTATCCGGGACAGGGAACACTGAAGCTTTCTTT,CASSLSGTGNTEAFF
NA,TRBD1,TRBJ1-2,TRBV7-3,TGTGCCAGCAGCTTAGATTCGGGACAGGGGTACTATGGCTACACCTTC,CASSLDSGQGYYGYTF
once,NA,TRBJ1-4,TRBV5-8,TGTGCCAGCAGAGAGGGTGAAAAACTGTTTTTT,CASREGEKLFF
NA,NA,TRBJ2-7,TRBV5-5,TGTGCCAGCAGCTTGGATTATCGTACAGAACTTGAGCAGTACTTC,CASSLDYRTELEQYF
NA,NA,TRBJ2-1,TRBV2,TGTGCCAGCAGCGCCCCGCCGCGTCCGAGCTCCTACAATGAGCAGTTCTTC,CASSAPPRPSSYNEQFF
once,TRBD1,TRBJ1-6,TRBV30,TGTGCCTGGAGTACAGGGGCATGGGGTAATTCACCCCTCCACTTT,CAWSTGAWGNSPLHF
NA,NA,TRBJ2-5,TRBV6-2/TRBV6-3,TGTGCCAGCAGCCCCGGTGGACTAAAAGAGACCCAGTACTTC,CASSPGGLKETQYF
NA,TRBD2,TRBJ2-5,TRBV30,TGTGCCTGGAGTGTACAGGCGGGGGGGCCAAAGACCCAGTACTTC,CAWSVQAGGPKTQYF
NA,NA,TRBJ2-7,TRBV10-2,TGCGCCAGCAGAGCGGACAGCTCCTACGAGCAGTACTTC,CASRADSSYEQYF
once,TRBD1,TRBJ1-1,TRBV19,TGTGCCAGTAGTATAGACGGCAGGGGGCGAGACGGGAACACTGAAGCTTTCTTT,CASSIDGRGRDGNTEAFF
few,TRBD1,TRBJ2-7,TRBV3-1/TRBV3-2,TGTGCCAGCAGCCAAGGCCAGGGGGCCCCTTTAATCTCCTACGAGCAGTACTTC,CASSQGQGAPLISYEQYF
NA,TRBD2,TRBJ2-1,TRBV7-2,TGTGCCAGCACGACTGGGGGGGACTTTGGTGAGCAGTTCTTC,CASTTGGDFGEQFF
NA,TRBD2,TRBJ2-7,TRBV28,TGTGCCAGCAGACGCCCGGGACTAGCAAAGGGATACGAGCAGTACTTC,CASRRPGLAKGYEQYF
NA,NA,TRBJ1-5,TRBV2,TGTGCCAGCAGCGGTTCGGGGGTGAATCAGCCCCAGCATTTT,CASSGSGVNQPQHF
NA,NA,TRBJ1-2,TRBV19,TGTGCCAGTAGTCACCTTGAGACTTATGGCTACACCTTC,CASSHLETYGYTF
NA,TRBD1,TRBJ1-5,TRBV19,TGTGCCAGTAGCGTCCGACAGGGGCTCAATCAGCCCCAGCATTTT,CASSVRQGLNQPQHF
NA,TRBD2,TRBJ2-7,TRBV6-5,TGTGCCAGCAGTTACTCGGCGGGGGGCGGGACCTACGAGCAGTACTTC,CASSYSAGGGTYEQYF
few,NA,TRBJ1-2,TRBV6-2/TRBV6-3,TGTGCCAGCAGTCTGGACAGTGGCTATGGCTACACCTTC,CASSLDSGYGYTF
NA,NA,TRBJ1-1,TRBV27,TGTGCCAGCAACATTGGCAGGGTGAGGCCTTTCTTT,CASNIGRVRPFF
NA,NA,TRBJ1-6,TRBV3-1/TRBV3-2,TGTGCCAGCAGTCTCGACAGCGGGAATTCACCCCTCCACTTT,CASSLDSGNSPLHF
NA,NA,TRBJ1-6,TRBV11-1,TGTGCCAGCAGCTTAGTACAGCCGAATTCACCCCTCCACTTT,CASSLVQPNSPLHF
once,TRBD2,TRBJ2-1,TRBV9,TGTGCCAGCAGCGTAGTCCTAGCGGGAGGGGGTGAGCAGTTCTTC,CASSVVLAGGGEQFF
NA,NA,TRBJ2-1,TRBV9,TGTGCCAGCAGTGTCCAGGGATTAACCTACAATGAGCAGTTCTTC,CASSVQGLTYNEQFF
NA,NA,TRBJ2-5,TRBV7-6,TGTGCCAGCAGCCCCCAGACAGAGCAAGAGACCCAGTACTTC,CASSPQTEQETQYF
NA,TRBD1,TRBJ2-1,TRBV4-3,TGCGCCAGCAGCCAAGATCGGGGACAGGGGGGGTACAATGAGCAGTTCTTC,CASSQDRGQGGYNEQFF
once,TRBD2,TRBJ2-3,TRBV12-3/TRBV12-4,TGTGCCAGCGTCGGGGGGTTCACAGATACGCAGTATTTT,CASVGGFTDTQYF